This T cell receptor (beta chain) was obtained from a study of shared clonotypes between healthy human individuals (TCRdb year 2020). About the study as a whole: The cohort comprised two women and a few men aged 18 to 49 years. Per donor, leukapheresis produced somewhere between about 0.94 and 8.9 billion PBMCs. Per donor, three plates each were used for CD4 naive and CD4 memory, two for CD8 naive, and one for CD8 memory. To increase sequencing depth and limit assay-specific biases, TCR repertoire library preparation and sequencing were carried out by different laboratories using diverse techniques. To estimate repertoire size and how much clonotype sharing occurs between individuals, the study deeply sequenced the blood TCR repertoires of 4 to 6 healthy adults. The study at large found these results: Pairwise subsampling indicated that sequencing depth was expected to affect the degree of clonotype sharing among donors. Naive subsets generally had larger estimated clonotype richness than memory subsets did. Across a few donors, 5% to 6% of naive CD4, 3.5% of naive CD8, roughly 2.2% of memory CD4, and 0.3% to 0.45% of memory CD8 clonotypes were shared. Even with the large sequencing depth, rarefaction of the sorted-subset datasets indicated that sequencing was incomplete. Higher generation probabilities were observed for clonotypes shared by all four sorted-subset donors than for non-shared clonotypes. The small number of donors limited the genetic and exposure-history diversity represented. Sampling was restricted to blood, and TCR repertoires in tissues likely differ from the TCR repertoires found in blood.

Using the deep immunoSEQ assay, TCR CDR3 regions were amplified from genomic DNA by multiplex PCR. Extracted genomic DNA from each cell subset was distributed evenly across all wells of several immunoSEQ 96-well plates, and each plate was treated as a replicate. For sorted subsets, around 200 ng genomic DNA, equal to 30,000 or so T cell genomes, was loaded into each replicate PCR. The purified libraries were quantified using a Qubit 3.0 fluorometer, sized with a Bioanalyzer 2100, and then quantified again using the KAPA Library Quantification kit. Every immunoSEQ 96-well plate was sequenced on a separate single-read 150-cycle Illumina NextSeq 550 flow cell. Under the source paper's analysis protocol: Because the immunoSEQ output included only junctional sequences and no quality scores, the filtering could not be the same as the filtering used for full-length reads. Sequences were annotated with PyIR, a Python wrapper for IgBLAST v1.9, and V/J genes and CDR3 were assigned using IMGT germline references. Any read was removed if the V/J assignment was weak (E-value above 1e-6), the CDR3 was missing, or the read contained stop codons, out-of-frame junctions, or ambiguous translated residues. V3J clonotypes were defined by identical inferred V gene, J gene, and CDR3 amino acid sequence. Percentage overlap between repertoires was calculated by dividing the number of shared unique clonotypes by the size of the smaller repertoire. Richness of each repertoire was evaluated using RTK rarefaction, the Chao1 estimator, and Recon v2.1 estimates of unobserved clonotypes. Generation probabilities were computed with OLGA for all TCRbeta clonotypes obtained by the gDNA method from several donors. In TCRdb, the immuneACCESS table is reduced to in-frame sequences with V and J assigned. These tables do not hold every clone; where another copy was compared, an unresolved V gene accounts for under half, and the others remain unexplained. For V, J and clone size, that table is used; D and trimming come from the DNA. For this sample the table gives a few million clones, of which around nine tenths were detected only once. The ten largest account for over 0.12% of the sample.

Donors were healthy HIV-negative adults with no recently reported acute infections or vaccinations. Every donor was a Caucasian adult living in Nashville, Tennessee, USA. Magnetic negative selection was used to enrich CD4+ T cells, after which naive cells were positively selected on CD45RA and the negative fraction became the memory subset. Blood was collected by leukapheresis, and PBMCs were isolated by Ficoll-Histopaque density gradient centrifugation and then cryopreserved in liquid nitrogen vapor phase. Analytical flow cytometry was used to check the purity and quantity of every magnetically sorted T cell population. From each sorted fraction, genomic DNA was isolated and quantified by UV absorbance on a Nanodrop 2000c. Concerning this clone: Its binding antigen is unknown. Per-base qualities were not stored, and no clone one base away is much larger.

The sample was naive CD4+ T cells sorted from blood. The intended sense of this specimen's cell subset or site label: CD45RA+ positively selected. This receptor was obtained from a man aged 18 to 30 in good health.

DNA sequence: TGTGCCAGCAGTGAATGGAATAATTCACCCCTCCACTTT. Translated, this is CASSEWNNSPLHF. The rearranged segments are TRBV6-1 and TRBJ1-6; the D gene is unclear. The cysteine opens and the phenylalanine closes a CDR3 of 13 amino acids. Of the read, only the CDR3 DNA is kept; its 39 bases are in frame from base 1. The germline ends are 4 bases apart after V is trimmed by 2 bases and J by 5 bases. Based on the germline V gene, the CDR1 and CDR2 sequences are MNHNS and SASEGT.